This T cell receptor beta chain was captured in a study of PD-L1 blockade in urothelial cancer. Study background: Most patients, about nine tenths of the roughly 30, were males with bladder-origin cancer. The patients had undergone anywhere from 0 to 3 prior chemotherapy regimens. Study-level results: Blood clones associated with the tumor expanded more at 3 weeks in durable-benefit patients.

Each patient presented with locally advanced or metastatic urothelial carcinoma. Profiled with immunoSEQ multiplex PCR; TCRdb holds only in-frame clones, not every one. Of roughly 60,000 clones listed, approximately 80% are singletons. As to this clone: Its antigen is undetermined.

Germline CDR1 is LNHNV and CDR2 is YYDKDF (reference sequence). The junction had 9 bases not matched to a gene; V was cut back by 2 bases and J by 8 bases. The CDR3 runs to 15 residues. V usage is TRBV15 and J usage is TRBJ2-1; 7 bases map to TRBD2. The starting material was PBMCs, obtained around atezolizumab (anti-PD-L1) treatment. The source is a man aged 65 to 79 with urothelial cancer. In DNA form, the CDR3 reads TGTGCCACCAGCAGACCTTTTCTTCGGGGGGATGAGCAGTTCTTC. Amino acids: CATSRPFLRGDEQFF.